This TCR beta chain was captured by sequencing in a study of CD4 T cell repertoires in COVID-19. Study-level information: CFSE-low cells expanded roughly ten days with IL-2, then restimulated with other coronavirus spikes.

V shed 5 bases, J shed 0 bases, and the junction held 6 bases outside the gene matches. This CDR3 is 16 amino acids long. Germline V gene data show CDR1 as SGHVS and CDR2 as FNYEAQ. Whole-study results and caveats: Some SARS-CoV-2 clonotypes, between about 7 and 27%, recurred in SARS-CoV and/or HKU1 cultures. Sharing of several most expanded SARS-CoV-2-reactive clonotypes across memory subsets suggested intraclonal diversification.

As for this clone: The antigen is not known.

No culture step preceded sequencing of the ex vivo isolated memory T cells. Only in-frame clones appear in the TCRdb table, and some are missing; sequencing was by immunoSEQ multiplex PCR. This table has around 22,000 clones, over 75% appearing once. This sequence was found in a human donor who had COVID-19. Sequenced material: central memory CD4+ T cells from blood, taken before the COVID-19 pandemic. The chain combines TRBV7-6 with TRBJ2-2, with TRBD1 matching 7 bases. In nucleotides, the CDR3 is TGTGCCAGCAGCCCGAGGACAGGCCCGAACACCGGGGAGCTGTTTTTT. Amino acid sequence: CASSPRTGPNTGELFF.